The text below deals with one TCR beta chain. Produced via immunoSEQ multiplex PCR; TCRdb's table is partial and in-frame only. The sample holds 90,000 to 120,000 clones, about 80% seen once. The CDR3 is made up of 16 amino acids. Trimming removed 0 bases at V and 7 bases at J, with 16 bases between. Germline values: CDR1 SGHTA, CDR2 FQGTGA. This specimen belongs to a study of blood T cell repertoires in COVID-19. Overall study context: PBMCs, B-cell-depleted T cells, or T cells provided the cDNA or gDNA that made up the material.

Sequencing input: peripheral blood. The rearrangement uses TRBV7-3 and TRBJ1-3, with D unclear. The receptor comes from a man aged 70 or older with acute or convalescent COVID-19. The CDR3 sequence is CASSLTVARPGNTIYF. The CDR3 DNA is TGTGCCAGCAGCTTAACGGTCGCCAGGCCGGGGAACACCATATATTTT.